Below, one TCR beta chain is given with its context. The target antigen is unknown. The trim removed 0 bases at V and 8 bases at J, leaving 7 bases unmatched. The CDR3 contains 16 residues. The germline CDR1 and CDR2 sequences are SGHRS and YFSETQ. The sample originates from a study of T cell responses to AZD1222 COVID-19 vaccine. Findings and caveats of the study: Nearly half of unique spike-specific TCRs reportedly avoided B.1.351 and B.1.1.7 mutated regions. White British donors predominated, females outnumbered males, and clonal diversity was possibly underestimated.

TCRdb's copy holds only in-frame clones and misses some; the assay was immunoSEQ multiplex PCR. The sample consists of about 130,000 clones, about 92% of them appearing once. This chain uses TRBV5-1 with TRBJ1-5; 11 nucleotides agree with TRBD1. This receptor was taken from an adult in good health. This material consisted of peripheral blood, taken on day 0 of AZD1222 vaccination. The CDR3 region is CASSLGTGGIWEPQHF. The CDR3 region has the DNA TGCGCCAGCAGCTTGGGGACAGGGGGCATCTGGGAGCCCCAGCATTTT.